These 28 T cell receptor beta chains were sequenced from one sample in a study of T-cell memory formation after mild COVID-19. MiXCR was run by TCRdb on the 5' RACE reads, yielding one entry per CDR3 protein. The table shows approximately 210,000 distinct CDR3 sequences, with approximately 10% occurring only once. Source material: PBMCs or a T cell subset sorted from them (not recorded which). The receptors here all came from a man aged 18 to 30 who had mild COVID-19 (a few samples of this study predate the infection). Cell type and time point are not known.

The chain couples TRBV6-5 to TRBJ1-1, with D hard to call. Germline V gene sequence: CDR1 MNHEY, CDR2 SVGAGI. V was clipped by 2 bases and J by 11 bases, with 18 bases between them. This CDR3 has 14 residues. The CDR3: CASSYDPSGLGAFF. The CDR3 coding sequence is TGTGCCAGCAGTTACGACCCCTCGGGGTTGGGCGCTTTCTTT.

This clonotype turned up a few times. V is TRBV12-3 or TRBV12-4 and J is TRBJ1-5, with 10 positions matching TRBD1. The V gene end was trimmed by 6 bases and the J gene end by 4 bases; junction bases not matched to a gene: 9. This CDR3 is built from 16 residues. CDR3 nucleotides: TGTGCCAGCAGCCCCGGGACAGGGGTAAGGAATCAGCCCCAGCATTTT. This translates into CASSPGTGVRNQPQHF.

J is TRBJ1-6 and V is TRBV5-1, with D hard to call. The CDR3 contains 16 residues. Germline loops: CDR1 SGHRS, CDR2 YFSETQ. Trimming stripped 0 bases from V and 7 bases from J, with 14 bases between. CDR3 in amino acids: CASSLGWGESNSPLHF. CDR3 nucleotides: TGCGCCAGCAGCTTGGGTTGGGGTGAATCAAATTCACCCCTCCACTTT.

This clonotype occurred many times. The V call is TRBV5-1, the J call TRBJ2-2; possibly TRBD1 for D (6 bases). The CDR3 runs 15 residues. V gave up 3 bases and J gave up 2 bases, with 11 bases separating them. Germline lookup yields CDR1 SGHRS and CDR2 YFSETQ. CDR3 sequence: CASSSGTPNTGELFF. CDR3 in DNA: TGCGCCAGCAGCTCTGGGACACCAAACACCGGGGAGCTGTTTTTT.

The chain links TRBV18 to TRBJ2-2; 8 bases line up with TRBD2. Per germline, CDR1 KGHSH and CDR2 LQKENI. V shed 6 bases and J 6 bases; nucleotides not matched to a gene: 9. This CDR3 region has 15 residues. The CDR3 loop reads CASSAVIAGSGELFF. CDR3 sequence (DNA): TGTGCCAGCTCCGCTGTGATAGCGGGGTCCGGGGAGCTGTTTTTT.

This chain uses TRBV5-1 with TRBJ2-7; D remains ambiguous. The CDR3 is made up of 13 amino acids. The V gene's germline CDR1 is SGHRS and CDR2 YFSETQ. The V gene lost 0 bases and the J gene lost 3 bases, with 7 bases spanning the gap. CDR3 amino acids: CASSLVAGYEQYF. CDR3 DNA sequence: TGCGCCAGCAGCTTGGTAGCCGGCTACGAGCAGTACTTC. Full variable domain (rest looked up from reference TRBV5-1 and TRBJ2-7): KAGVTQTPRYLIKTRGQQVTLSCSPISGHRSVSWYQQTPGQGLQFLFEYFSETQRNKGNFPGRFSGRQFSNSRSEMNVSTLELGDSALYLCASSLVAGYEQYFGPGTRLTVT.

The sample holds many counts of this clonotype. The rearrangement links TRBV5-1 to TRBJ2-1, with 8 bases lining up with TRBD2. Germline V gives CDR1 SGHRS, CDR2 YFSETQ. The CDR3 covers 13 residues. V lost 4 bases, J lost 9 bases, and 6 bases stayed unmatched. CDR3 bases: TGCGCCAGCAGCGTGACTAGCGTCCGTGAGCAGTTCTTC. Translation gives CASSVTSVREQFF.

V gene TRBV18 combines with J gene TRBJ2-1; weak D call: TRBD2 (6 bases). CDR1 KGHSH and CDR2 LQKENI come from the germline V gene. The CDR3 covers 13 residues. With 6 bases removed from V and 4 bases from J, the gap between germline ends came to 10 bases. DNA of the CDR3: TGTGCCAGCTCCCGGGACTTATACAATGAGCAGTTCTTC. It is translated as CASSRDLYNEQFF.

This rearrangement joins TRBV4-3 to TRBJ2-7, with D possibly being TRBD2 (5 bases). This CDR3 is built from 15 residues. The V end was cut by 2 bases, the J end by 0 bases, with 11 bases between. Germline CDR1 reads LGHNA; CDR2 reads YSLEER. Here the CDR3 reads CASSQTLALSYEQYF. The CDR3 nucleotides read TGCGCCAGCAGCCAAACGCTAGCCCTCTCCTACGAGCAGTACTTC.

The chain recombines TRBV7-9 with TRBJ1-2; D is possibly TRBD1 (5 bases). The germline V and J ends were trimmed by 4 bases and 6 bases, with 21 bases remaining between them. This CDR3 spans 16 amino acids. The germline gives CDR1 SEHNR, CDR2 FQNEAQ (reference sequence). The CDR3 loop reads CASSSNLRGPQNGYTF. CDR3 nucleotide sequence: TGTGCCAGCAGCTCAAACCTACGGGGCCCCCAGAATGGCTACACCTTC.

The chain carries TRBV5-4 and TRBJ1-2; perhaps TRBD1 as D (5 bases). Germline V gives CDR1 SGHNT, CDR2 YYREEE (reference sequence). V was trimmed by 0 bases and J by 1 base, leaving 16 bases between them. The CDR3 spans 17 residues. The CDR3 spells CASSLVTTETVNYGYTF. Written as DNA, the CDR3 is TGTGCCAGCAGCTTGGTTACGACAGAAACCGTTAACTATGGCTACACCTTC.

This clonotype came up a few times. The chain has TRBV5-1 and TRBJ1-1, with TRBD1 matching over 8 bases. J lost 3 bases, V lost 5 bases, and 6 bases had no gene match. Germline loops: CDR1 SGHRS, CDR2 YFSETQ. The CDR3 consists of 14 residues. CDR3 protein: CASSLTGEYTEAFF. The DNA for the CDR3 is TGCGCCAGCAGTTTGACAGGGGAGTACACTGAAGCTTTCTTT.

In this sample, this clonotype turned up a few times. The chain couples TRBV4-1 to TRBJ2-5; D is undetermined. Germline-derived CDR1 and CDR2 are MGHRA and YSYEKL. V was trimmed by 3 bases and J by 4 bases, leaving 12 bases between them. There are 14 residues in the CDR3. The DNA of the CDR3 is TGCGCCAGCAGCCAGCCGGTGGCTGGAGAGACCCAGTACTTC. It yields the protein CASSQPVAGETQYF.

This rearrangement joins TRBV5-1 to TRBJ2-2, with D tentatively TRBD1 (6 bases). Per the germline V gene, CDR1 is SGHRS and CDR2 is YFSETQ. V was trimmed by 4 bases and J by 7 bases, leaving 11 bases between them. CDR3 length: 13 residues. The CDR3 sequence: CASSITGRGELFF. DNA of the CDR3: TGCGCCAGCAGCATCACAGGGCGCGGGGAGCTGTTTTTT. The variable domain in full, completed from reference TRBV5-1 and TRBJ2-2, reads KAGVTQTPRYLIKTRGQQVTLSCSPISGHRSVSWYQQTPGQGLQFLFEYFSETQRNKGNFPGRFSGRQFSNSRSEMNVSTLELGDSALYLCASSITGRGELFFGEGSRLTVL.

This clonotype was seen only a few times. The rearrangement uses TRBV5-1 and TRBJ2-5, with D possibly matching TRBD1 (6 bases). The CDR3 length is 14 residues. Germline V gene data show CDR1 as SGHRS and CDR2 as YFSETQ. The V end was cut by 4 bases, the J end by 5 bases, with 15 bases between. In nucleotides, the CDR3 is TGCGCCAGCAGCCCCGCACAGGGTGGGGAGACCCAGTACTTC. It codes for CASSPAQGGETQYF.

This clonotype was observed a few times. The CDR3 spells CASSLRTGSDEQYF. The CDR3 DNA sequence: TGCGCCAGCAGCTTGAGGACAGGGAGTGACGAGCAGTACTTC. This rearrangement joins TRBV5-1 to TRBJ2-7; 8 bases match TRBD1. Germline V gives CDR1 SGHRS, CDR2 YFSETQ. The CDR3 is 14 residues long. Trimming cost V 1 base and J 5 bases; bases outside gene matches: 5.

The genes are TRBV5-1 and TRBJ1-4; no clear D. Between the trimmed V and J ends, which lost 4 bases and 11 bases, there was a span of 15 bases. From germline, CDR1 is SGHRS and CDR2 YFSETQ. The CDR3 has 13 residues. The chain's CDR3 is CASSLEANSKLFF. Written as DNA, the CDR3 is TGCGCCAGCAGCCTGGAGGCGAACAGTAAACTGTTTTTT.

The chain employs TRBV12-3 or TRBV12-4 and TRBJ2-7; D call uncertain. V was trimmed by 5 bases and J by 4 bases, leaving 15 bases between them. This CDR3 has 14 residues. The CDR3 region has the DNA TGTGCCAGCAGTCTGGATGTCTTAGGGTACGAGCAGTACTTC. Its protein product is CASSLDVLGYEQYF.

The table lists this clonotype with a few counts. The chain has TRBV6-1 and TRBJ2-7; 15 nucleotides line up with TRBD2. The V segment lost 6 bases and the J segment 4 bases; nucleotides outside the gene matches: 7. The CDR3 loop spans 16 amino acids. Germline V gene sequence: CDR1 MNHNS, CDR2 SASEGT. CDR3 region: CASRATGLAGGYEQYF. The DNA of the CDR3 is TGTGCCAGCAGGGCAACGGGACTAGCGGGGGGATACGAGCAGTACTTC.

This sequence joins TRBV10-3 and TRBJ2-7, with 8 bases aligning to TRBD2. V shed 4 bases, J shed 5 bases, and the junction held 10 bases outside the gene matches. Germline V gives CDR1 ENHRY, CDR2 SYGVKD. This CDR3 is built from 15 residues. The CDR3 sequence is CAISGKAGVSDEQYF. CDR3 nucleotides: TGTGCCATCAGTGGTAAAGCGGGGGTATCCGACGAGCAGTACTTC.

The V gene is TRBV12-3 or TRBV12-4, the J gene TRBJ2-3; 8 nucleotides agree with TRBD2. V shed 7 bases, J shed 5 bases, and the junction held 11 bases outside the gene matches. The CDR3 extends over 15 amino acids. The CDR3: CASTHGLASGDTQYF. The CDR3 DNA follows: TGTGCCAGCACCCACGGACTAGCTAGTGGAGATACGCAGTATTTT.

The table lists this clonotype with a few counts. J is TRBJ2-1 and V is TRBV14, with D possibly matching TRBD2 (6 bases). V was shortened by 0 bases and J by 13 bases, with 19 bases between the two germline ends. The CDR3 is 15 residues long. Germline CDR1 reads SGHDN; CDR2 reads FVKESK. The CDR3 DNA reads TGTGCCAGCAGCCAAGAGGAGGGCCGGACCCATGTCCAGTTCTTC. Protein sequence: CASSQEEGRTHVQFF. The entire variable domain, with the rest obtained from reference TRBV14 and TRBJ2-1, is as follows: EAGVTQFPSHSVIEKGQTVTLRCDPISGHDNLYWYRRVMGKEIKFLLHFVKESKQDESGMPNNRFLAERTGGTYSTLKVQPAELEDSGVYFCASSQEEGRTHVQFFGPGTRLTVL.

This clonotype has just a few counts. This chain uses TRBV21-1 with TRBJ1-5; the tabulated D call, TRBD1, remains unverified against the DNA. TRBV21-1 is a pseudogene segment. The CDR3 consists of 16 residues. As DNA, the CDR3 is TGTGCCAGCAGCAAAGCGCCAGGGGCCGGCAATCAGCCCCAGCATTTT. Encoded protein: CASSKAPGAGNQPQHF.

This clonotype was counted between two and nine times. The chain employs TRBV18 and TRBJ1-1, with D uncertain. V was cut by 3 bases and J by 7 bases, with 12 bases left in between. Germline values: CDR1 KGHSH, CDR2 LQKENI. The CDR3 consists of 13 residues. As DNA, the CDR3 is TGTGCCAGCTCACCTCTGGCAACGAATGAAGCTTTCTTT. Protein sequence: CASSPLATNEAFF.

This clonotype was seen a few times. The V and J genes are TRBV5-1 and TRBJ2-3; 9 bases are a match to TRBD1. From germline, CDR1 is SGHRS and CDR2 YFSETQ. V was clipped by 5 bases and J by 2 bases; unmatched bases: 9. CDR3 length equals 16 residues. The CDR3 nucleotides read TGCGCCAGCAGGCGGCCGGGACAGGGACACACAGATACGCAGTATTTT. This codes for CASRRPGQGHTDTQYF.

V is TRBV7-9 and J is TRBJ2-2; TRBD2 is a possible D gene (5 bases). The germline CDR1 and CDR2 sequences are SEHNR and FQNEAQ (reference sequence). The V and J ends lost 1 base and 8 bases respectively, with 14 bases between them. This CDR3 spans 15 amino acids. The CDR3 nucleotides read TGTGCCAGCAGCTTAGGCGGGCCTCCGGGAGGGGAGCTGTTTTTT. Protein sequence: CASSLGGPPGGELFF.

The chain couples TRBV20-1 to TRBJ2-5; 10 bases agree with TRBD1. Germline CDR1 is DFQATT and CDR2 is SNEGSKA (reference sequence). This CDR3 comprises 14 residues. V was clipped by 6 bases and J by 2 bases; unmatched bases: 6. CDR3 protein: CSAPGQGSQETQYF. The CDR3 nucleotides read TGCAGTGCGCCGGGACAGGGGAGTCAAGAGACCCAGTACTTC.

The CDR3 reads CAIGGGGLNEQFF. CDR3 in DNA: TGTGCCATCGGGGGGGGCGGATTGAATGAGCAGTTCTTC. This sequence joins TRBV10-3 and TRBJ2-1; D perhaps matches TRBD2 (7 bases). Trimming cost V 8 bases and J 7 bases, with 15 bases left between them. The CDR3 has 13 residues. The germline V gene has CDR1 ENHRY and CDR2 SYGVKD.